This T cell receptor (beta chain) was found in a study of control samples from healthy donors and cancer patients. TCRdb keeps only in-frame clones here, not all; method: immunoSEQ multiplex PCR. The sample lists over 30,000 clones, 86% occurring once. V lost 4 bases to trimming and J lost 7 bases, with 7 bases between them. Germline-derived CDR1 and CDR2 are SNHLY and FYNNEI. The CDR3 consists of 12 residues. Sample: PBMCs. This sequence was found in a woman between 40 and 50 years old with lung cancer. The chain uses TRBV2 and TRBJ2-2; D is uncertain. As DNA, the CDR3 is TGTGCCAGCAGTGGCGCAGGCGGGGAGCTGTTTTTT. This codes for CASSGAGGELFF.